These 9 T cell receptor beta chains were sequenced from one sample in a study of radiation and T cells in renal cell carcinoma. The time point was: blood 2 weeks post-SBRT. Treatment given: 15 Gy SBRT to primary tumor, nephrectomy 4 weeks later. Produced via immunoSEQ multiplex PCR; TCRdb's table is partial and in-frame only. The sample lists roughly 130,000 clones; 81% were seen once. This specimen was blood, taken from a patient whose treatment included radiotherapy and nephrectomy. These receptors came from a woman aged 60-70 years with renal cell carcinoma.

The table lists this clone with a count of one. The V call is TRBV5-1, the J call TRBJ2-3; 9 positions match TRBD2. This CDR3 comprises 16 residues. Germline values: CDR1 SGHRS, CDR2 YFSETQ. Losses at the gene ends were 1 base for V and 10 bases for J; bases not matched to a gene: 13. CDR3 residues: CASSLSLAGAHDPQYF. CDR3 coding DNA: TGCGCCAGCAGCTTGAGTTTAGCGGGGGCCCACGACCCGCAGTATTTT.

The rearrangement joins TRBV18 to TRBJ1-1; D unclear. V was shortened by 6 bases and J by 1 base, with 12 bases between the two germline ends. The CDR3 is 14 residues long. Germline-derived CDR1 and CDR2 are KGHSH and LQKENI. CDR3 nucleotides: TGTGCCAGCTCGCCCCTTATGGAGAACACTGAAGCTTTCTTT. Protein sequence: CASSPLMENTEAFF.

This clone was seen ten or more times. This chain's CDR3 is CASSLTGEEYGYTF. CDR3 nucleotide sequence: TGTGCCAGCAGCTTGACAGGCGAGGAATATGGCTACACCTTC. V and J are TRBV11-2 and TRBJ1-2; D perhaps matches TRBD1 (6 bases). The CDR3 is 14 amino acids. In germline, CDR1 is SGHAT, CDR2 FQNNGV. V was pared by 3 bases and J by 5 bases, with 13 bases between.

The V call is TRBV19, the J call TRBJ1-2; 8 bases line up with TRBD1. This CDR3 is built from 13 residues. The germline CDR1 and CDR2 sequences are LNHDA and SQIVND (reference sequence). Losses at the gene ends were 6 bases for V and 3 bases for J; bases not matched to a gene: 3. In nucleotides, the CDR3 is TGTGCCAGTAGCTCGACAGGGGACTATGGCTACACCTTC. Its protein is CASSSTGDYGYTF.

This clone was counted only a few times. V gene TRBV9 combines with J gene TRBJ1-1; D gene uncertain. CDR3 length equals 14 residues. Germline V gene lookup returns CDR1 SGDLS and CDR2 YYNGEE. V dropped 3 bases and J dropped 1 base, with 10 bases sitting between them. The CDR3 DNA reads TGTGCCAGCAGCGGAATTGACGGGAACACTGAAGCTTTCTTT. Residues: CASSGIDGNTEAFF.

The chain uses TRBV28 and TRBJ2-1, with 7 bases matching TRBD1. The V and J ends lost 5 bases and 2 bases, in that order; junction bases with no gene match: 3. This CDR3 is built from 14 residues. CDR1 and CDR2 (germline): MDHEN, SYDVKM. The CDR3 protein is CASSPGTAYNEQFF. The CDR3 coding sequence is TGTGCCAGCAGTCCCGGGACAGCCTACAATGAGCAGTTCTTC. The full variable domain, its missing parts supplied by reference TRBV28 and TRBJ2-1, is DVKVTQSSRYLVKRTGEKVFLECVQDMDHENMFWYRQDPGLGLRLIYFSYDVKMKEKGDIPEGYSVSREKKERFSLILESASTNQTSMYLCASSPGTAYNEQFFGPGTRLTVL.

The genes are TRBV6-6 and TRBJ2-3, with a weak D call TRBD1 (5 bases). Germline CDR1 MNHNY, CDR2 SVGAGI (reference sequence). Trimming left V 4 bases short and J 6 bases short, with 14 bases between. This CDR3 comprises 14 residues. The DNA for the CDR3 is TGTGCCAGCAGTTTTTCAGGGTATAGGGATACGCAGTATTTT. Translation: CASSFSGYRDTQYF.

The sample holds a few counts of this clone. This chain joins TRBV6-1 and TRBJ1-3, with D tentatively TRBD1 (5 bases). CDR1 and CDR2 from the germline V gene are MNHNS and SASEGT. The CDR3 consists of 17 residues. The ends were cut back, 3 bases at V and 0 bases at J, with 15 bases in the middle. CDR3 in amino acids: CASSDRVPHYSGNTIYF. In DNA, the CDR3 is TGTGCCAGCAGTGACAGGGTCCCTCACTACTCTGGAAACACCATATATTTT.

The rearrangement links TRBV30 to TRBJ2-1; tentatively, D is TRBD2 (5 bases). This CDR3 spans 11 amino acids. Germline assignment: CDR1 GTSNPN and CDR2 SVGIG (reference sequence). The ends were cut back, 1 base at V and 14 bases at J, with 12 bases in the middle. The CDR3 protein is CAWSDGERKFF. CDR3 nucleotides: TGTGCCTGGAGTGACGGGGAGAGGAAGTTCTTC.